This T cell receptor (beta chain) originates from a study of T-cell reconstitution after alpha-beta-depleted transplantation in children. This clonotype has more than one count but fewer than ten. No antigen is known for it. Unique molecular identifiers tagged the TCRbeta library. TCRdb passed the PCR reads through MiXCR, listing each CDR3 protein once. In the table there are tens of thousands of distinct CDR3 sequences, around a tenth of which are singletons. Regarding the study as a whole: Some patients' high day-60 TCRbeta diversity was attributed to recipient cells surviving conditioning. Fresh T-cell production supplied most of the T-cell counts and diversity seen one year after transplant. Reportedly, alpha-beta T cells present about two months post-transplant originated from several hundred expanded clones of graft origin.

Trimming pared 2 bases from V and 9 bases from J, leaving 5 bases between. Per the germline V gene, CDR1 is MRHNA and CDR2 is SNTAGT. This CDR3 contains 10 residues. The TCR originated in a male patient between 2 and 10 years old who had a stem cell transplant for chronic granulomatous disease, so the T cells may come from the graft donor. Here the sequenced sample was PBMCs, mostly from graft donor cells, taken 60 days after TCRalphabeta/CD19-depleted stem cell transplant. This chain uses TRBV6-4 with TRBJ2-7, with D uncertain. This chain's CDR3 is CASSDPRQYF. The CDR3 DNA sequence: TGTGCCAGCAGTGACCCCCGGCAGTACTTC.